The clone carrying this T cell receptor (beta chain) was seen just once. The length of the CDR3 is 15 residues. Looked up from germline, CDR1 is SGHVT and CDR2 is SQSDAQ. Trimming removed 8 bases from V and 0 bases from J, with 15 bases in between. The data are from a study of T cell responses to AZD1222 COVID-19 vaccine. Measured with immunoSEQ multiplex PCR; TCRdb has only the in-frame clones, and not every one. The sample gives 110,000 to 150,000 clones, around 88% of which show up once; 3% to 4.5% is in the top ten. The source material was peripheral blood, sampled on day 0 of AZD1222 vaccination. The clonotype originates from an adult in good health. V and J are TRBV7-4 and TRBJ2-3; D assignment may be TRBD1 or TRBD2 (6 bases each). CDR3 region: CASLRRGRSTDTQYF. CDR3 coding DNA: TGTGCCAGCCTCCGCCGGGGGCGGAGCACAGATACGCAGTATTTT.